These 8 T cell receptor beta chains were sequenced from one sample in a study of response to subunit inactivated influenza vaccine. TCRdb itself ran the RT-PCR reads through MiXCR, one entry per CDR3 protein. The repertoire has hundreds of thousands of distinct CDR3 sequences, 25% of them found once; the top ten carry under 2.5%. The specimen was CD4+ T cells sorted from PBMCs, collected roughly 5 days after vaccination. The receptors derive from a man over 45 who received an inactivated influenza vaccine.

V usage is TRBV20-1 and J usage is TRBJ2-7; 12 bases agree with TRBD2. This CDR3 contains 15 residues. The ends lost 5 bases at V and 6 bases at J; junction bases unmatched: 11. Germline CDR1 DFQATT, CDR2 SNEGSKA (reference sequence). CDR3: CSAGGTSGSLFEQYF. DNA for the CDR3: TGCAGTGCTGGCGGGACTAGCGGGTCTTTATTCGAGCAGTACTTC.

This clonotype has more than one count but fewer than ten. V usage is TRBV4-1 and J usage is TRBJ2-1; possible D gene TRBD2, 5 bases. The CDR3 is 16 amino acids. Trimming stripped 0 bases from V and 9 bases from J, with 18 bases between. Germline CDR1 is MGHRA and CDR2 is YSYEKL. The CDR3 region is CASSQEGILVLREQFF. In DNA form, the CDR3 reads TGCGCCAGCAGCCAAGAAGGGATACTAGTATTACGTGAGCAGTTCTTC.

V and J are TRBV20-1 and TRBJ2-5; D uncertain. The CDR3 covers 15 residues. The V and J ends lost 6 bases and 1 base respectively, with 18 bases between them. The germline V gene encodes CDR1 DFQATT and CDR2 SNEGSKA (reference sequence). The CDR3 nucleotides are TGCAGTGCGTCCGACTGGAGAGGTTTCCAAGAGACCCAGTACTTC. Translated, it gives CSASDWRGFQETQYF.

The CDR3 coding sequence is TGTGCCAGCTCACCTACAACCGGGACTAGCGGGAGGGCCCGCTACAATGAGCAGTTCTTC. Translating it yields CASSPTTGTSGRARYNEQFF. J is TRBJ2-1 and V is TRBV18, with 16 bases aligning to TRBD2. The CDR3 covers 20 residues. In germline, CDR1 is KGHSH, CDR2 LQKENI. J gave up 3 bases and V 3 bases, and 11 bases lay outside the gene matches.

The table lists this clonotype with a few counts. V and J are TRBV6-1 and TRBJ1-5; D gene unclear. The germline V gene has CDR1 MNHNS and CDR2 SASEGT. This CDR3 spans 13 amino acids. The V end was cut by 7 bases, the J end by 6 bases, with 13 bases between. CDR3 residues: CASKETVRQPQHF. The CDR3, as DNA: TGTGCCAGCAAAGAGACGGTTCGTCAGCCCCAGCATTTT.

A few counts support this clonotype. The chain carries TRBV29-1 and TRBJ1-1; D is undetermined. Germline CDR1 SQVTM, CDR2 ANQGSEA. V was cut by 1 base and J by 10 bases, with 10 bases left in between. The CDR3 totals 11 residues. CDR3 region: CSVEGNQLAFF. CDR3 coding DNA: TGCAGCGTTGAAGGAAACCAGTTAGCTTTCTTT.

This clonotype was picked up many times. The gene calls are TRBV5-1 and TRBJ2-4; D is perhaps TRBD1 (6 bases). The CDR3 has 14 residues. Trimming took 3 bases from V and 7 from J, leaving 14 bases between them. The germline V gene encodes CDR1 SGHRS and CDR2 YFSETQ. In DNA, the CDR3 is TGCGCCAGCAGCTCCGGACAGTCGAACAACATTCAGTACTTC. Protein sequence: CASSSGQSNNIQYF.

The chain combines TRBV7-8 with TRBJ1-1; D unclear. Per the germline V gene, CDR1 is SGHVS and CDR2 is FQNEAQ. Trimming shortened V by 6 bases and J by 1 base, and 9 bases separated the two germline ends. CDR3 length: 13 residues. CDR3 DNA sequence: TGTGCCAGCAGTCCGGATGCGAACACTGAAGCTTTCTTT. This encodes CASSPDANTEAFF.